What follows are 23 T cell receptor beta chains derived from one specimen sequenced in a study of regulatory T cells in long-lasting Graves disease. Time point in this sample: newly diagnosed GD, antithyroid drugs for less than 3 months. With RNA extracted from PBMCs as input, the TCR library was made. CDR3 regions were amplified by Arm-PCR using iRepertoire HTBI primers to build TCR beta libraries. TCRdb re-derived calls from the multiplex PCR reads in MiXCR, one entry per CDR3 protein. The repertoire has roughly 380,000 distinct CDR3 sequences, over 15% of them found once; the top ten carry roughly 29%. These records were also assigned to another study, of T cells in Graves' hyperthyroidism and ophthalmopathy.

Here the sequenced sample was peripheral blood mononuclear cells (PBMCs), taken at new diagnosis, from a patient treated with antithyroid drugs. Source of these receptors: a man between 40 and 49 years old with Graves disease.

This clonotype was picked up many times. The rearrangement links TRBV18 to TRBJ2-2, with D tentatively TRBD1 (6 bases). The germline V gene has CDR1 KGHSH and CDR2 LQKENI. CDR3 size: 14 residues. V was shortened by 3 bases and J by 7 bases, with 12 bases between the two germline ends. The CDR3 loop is CASSPGTTGGELFF. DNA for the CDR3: TGTGCCAGCTCACCTGGGACAACCGGCGGGGAGCTGTTTTTT.

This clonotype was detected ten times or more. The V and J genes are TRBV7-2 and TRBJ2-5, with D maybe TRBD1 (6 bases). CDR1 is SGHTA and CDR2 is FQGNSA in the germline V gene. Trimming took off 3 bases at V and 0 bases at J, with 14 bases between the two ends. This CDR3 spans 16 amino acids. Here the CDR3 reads CASSFPPGTYQETQYF. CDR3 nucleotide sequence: TGTGCCAGCAGCTTCCCCCCCGGGACATACCAAGAGACCCAGTACTTC.

CDR3 region: CASGRDRAEQFF. CDR3 sequence (DNA): TGTGCTAGTGGTCGCGACCGCGCTGAGCAGTTCTTC. The chain recombines TRBV12-5 with TRBJ2-1; D uncertain. The germline gives CDR1 LGHNT, CDR2 FRNRAP. Trimming removed 5 bases from V and 9 bases from J, with 11 bases in between. The CDR3 is 12 residues long.

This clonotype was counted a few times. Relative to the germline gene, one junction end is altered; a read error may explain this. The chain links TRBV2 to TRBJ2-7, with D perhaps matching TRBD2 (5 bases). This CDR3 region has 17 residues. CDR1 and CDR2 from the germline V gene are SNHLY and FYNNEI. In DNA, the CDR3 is TGCGCCAGCAGCCAAGATAGTCCCAGGACGGGGTCCTACGAGCAGTACTTC. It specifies CASSQDSPRTGSYEQYF.

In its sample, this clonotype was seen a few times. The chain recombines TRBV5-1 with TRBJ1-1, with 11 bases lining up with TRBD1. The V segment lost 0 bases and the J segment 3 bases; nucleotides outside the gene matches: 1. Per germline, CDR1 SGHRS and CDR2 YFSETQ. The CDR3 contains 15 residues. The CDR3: CASSLEDRGHTEAFF. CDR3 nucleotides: TGCGCCAGCAGCTTGGAGGACAGGGGGCACACTGAAGCTTTCTTT.

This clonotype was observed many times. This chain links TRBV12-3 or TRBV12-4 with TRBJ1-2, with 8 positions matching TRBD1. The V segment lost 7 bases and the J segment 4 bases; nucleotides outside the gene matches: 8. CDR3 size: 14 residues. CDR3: CASNPGGRGYGYTF. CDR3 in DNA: TGTGCCAGCAACCCAGGGGGCAGGGGCTATGGCTACACCTTC.

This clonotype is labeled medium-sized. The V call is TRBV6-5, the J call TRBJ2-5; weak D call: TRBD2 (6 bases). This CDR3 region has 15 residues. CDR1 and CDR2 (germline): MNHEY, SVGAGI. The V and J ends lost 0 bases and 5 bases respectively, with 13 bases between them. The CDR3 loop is CASSYSGLTVETQYF. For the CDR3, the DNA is TGTGCCAGCAGTTACTCAGGACTAACCGTGGAGACCCAGTACTTC.

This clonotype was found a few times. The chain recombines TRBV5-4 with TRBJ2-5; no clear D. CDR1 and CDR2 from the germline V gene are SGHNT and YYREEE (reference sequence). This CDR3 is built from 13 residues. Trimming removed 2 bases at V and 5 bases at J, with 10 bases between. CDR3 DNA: TGTGCCAGCAGCTTTGTCCCCTGGGAGACCCAGTACTTC. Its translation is CASSFVPWETQYF.

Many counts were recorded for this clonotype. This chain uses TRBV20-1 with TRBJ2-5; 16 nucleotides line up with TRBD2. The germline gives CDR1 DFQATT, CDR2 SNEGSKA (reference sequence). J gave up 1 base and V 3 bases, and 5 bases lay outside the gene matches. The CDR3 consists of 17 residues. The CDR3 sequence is CSARAGLAGGLQETQYF. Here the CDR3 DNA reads TGCAGTGCTAGGGCGGGACTAGCGGGGGGGCTCCAAGAGACCCAGTACTTC.

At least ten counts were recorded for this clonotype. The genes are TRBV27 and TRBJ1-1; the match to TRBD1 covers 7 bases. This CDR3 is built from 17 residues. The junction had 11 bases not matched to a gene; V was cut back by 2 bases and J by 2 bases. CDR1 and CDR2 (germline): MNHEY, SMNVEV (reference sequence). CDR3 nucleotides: TGTGCCAGCAGTTTAATATTAGACAGGGCTCCAAACACTGAAGCTTTCTTT. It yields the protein CASSLILDRAPNTEAFF.

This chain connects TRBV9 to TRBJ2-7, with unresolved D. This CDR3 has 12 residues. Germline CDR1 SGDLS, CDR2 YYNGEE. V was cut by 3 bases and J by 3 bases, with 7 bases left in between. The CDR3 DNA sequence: TGTGCCAGCAGCGGCTACGACTACGAGCAGTACTTC. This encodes CASSGYDYEQYF.

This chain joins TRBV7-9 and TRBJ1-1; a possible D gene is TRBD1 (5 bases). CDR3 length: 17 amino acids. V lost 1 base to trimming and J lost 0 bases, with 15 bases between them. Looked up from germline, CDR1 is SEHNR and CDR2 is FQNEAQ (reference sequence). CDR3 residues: CASSLVMGWTMNTEAFF. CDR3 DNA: TGTGCCAGCAGCTTAGTAATGGGGTGGACAATGAACACTGAAGCTTTCTTT.

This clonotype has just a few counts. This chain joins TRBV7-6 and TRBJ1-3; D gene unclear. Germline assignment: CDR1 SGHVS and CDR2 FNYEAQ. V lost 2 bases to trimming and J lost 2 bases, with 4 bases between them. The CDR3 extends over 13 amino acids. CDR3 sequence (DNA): TGTGCCAGCAGCTTATCAACTGGAAACACCATATATTTT. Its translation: CASSLSTGNTIYF.

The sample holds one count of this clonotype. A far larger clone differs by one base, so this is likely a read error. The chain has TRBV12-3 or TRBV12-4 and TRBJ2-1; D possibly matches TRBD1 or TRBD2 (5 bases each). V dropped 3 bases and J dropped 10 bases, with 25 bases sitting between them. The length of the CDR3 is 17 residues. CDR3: CASSLGRYGRSSYEQFF. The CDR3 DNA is TGTGCCAGCAGTTTGGGACGCTACGGACGCAGCTCCTACGAGCAGTTCTTC.

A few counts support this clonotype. CDR3 sequence reads: CASSLERPELYGYTF. CDR3 nucleotide sequence: TGTGCCAGCAGCTTAGAACGGCCAGAACTCTATGGCTACACCTTC. The chain carries TRBV7-9 and TRBJ1-2, with unresolved D. Trimming removed 1 base from V and 4 bases from J, with 13 bases in between. The germline CDR1 and CDR2 sequences are SEHNR and FQNEAQ (reference sequence). This CDR3 is built from 15 residues.

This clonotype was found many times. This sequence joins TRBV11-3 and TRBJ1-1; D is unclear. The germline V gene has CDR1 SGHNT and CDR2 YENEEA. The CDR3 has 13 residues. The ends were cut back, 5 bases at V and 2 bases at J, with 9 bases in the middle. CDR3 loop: CASSRRGNTEAFF. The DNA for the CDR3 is TGTGCCAGCAGCCGGCGGGGAAACACTGAAGCTTTCTTT. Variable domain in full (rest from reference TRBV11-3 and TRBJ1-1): EAGVVQSPRYKIIEKKQPVAFWCNPISGHNTLYWYLQNLGQGPELLIRYENEEAVDDSQLPKDRFSAERLKGVDSTLKIQPAELGDSAVYLCASSRRGNTEAFFGQGTRLTVV.

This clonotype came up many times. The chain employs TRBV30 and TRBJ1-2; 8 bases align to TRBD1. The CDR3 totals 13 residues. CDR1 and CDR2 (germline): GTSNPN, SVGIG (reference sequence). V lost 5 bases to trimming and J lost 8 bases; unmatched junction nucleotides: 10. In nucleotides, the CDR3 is TGTGCCTGGGCGCGGGACAGGCCCCGGGGCTACACCTTC. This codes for CAWARDRPRGYTF.

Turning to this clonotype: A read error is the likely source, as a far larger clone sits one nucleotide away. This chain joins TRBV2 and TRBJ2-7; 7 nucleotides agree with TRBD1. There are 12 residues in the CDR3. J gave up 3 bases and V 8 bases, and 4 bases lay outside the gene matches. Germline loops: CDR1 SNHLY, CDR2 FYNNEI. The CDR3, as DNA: TGTGCCAGCCGGGACAGAATCTACGAGCAGTACTTC. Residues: CASRDRIYEQYF. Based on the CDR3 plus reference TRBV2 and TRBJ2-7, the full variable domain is EPEVTQTPSHQVTQMGQEVILRCVPISNHLYFYWYRQILGQKVEFLVSFYNNEISEKSEIFDDQFSVERPDGSNFTLKIRSTKLEDSAMYFCASRDRIYEQYFGPGTRLTVT.

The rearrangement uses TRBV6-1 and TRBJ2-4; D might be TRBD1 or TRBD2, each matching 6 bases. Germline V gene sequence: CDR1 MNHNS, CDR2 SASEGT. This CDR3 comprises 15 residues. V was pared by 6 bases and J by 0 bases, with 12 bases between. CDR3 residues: CASSAGGQAKNIQYF. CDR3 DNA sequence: TGTGCCAGCAGCGCCGGGGGACAAGCCAAAAACATTCAGTACTTC.

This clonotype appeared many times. The CDR3 DNA sequence: TGTGCCAGCAGGCCCTACAGGGGTGGCGAAAAACTGTTTTTT. It is translated as CASRPYRGGEKLFF. This chain joins TRBV27 and TRBJ1-4, with 7 nucleotides matching TRBD1. The CDR3 covers 14 residues. CDR1 MNHEY and CDR2 SMNVEV come from the germline V gene (reference sequence). J was trimmed by 8 bases and V by 6 bases; bases with no gene match: 9.

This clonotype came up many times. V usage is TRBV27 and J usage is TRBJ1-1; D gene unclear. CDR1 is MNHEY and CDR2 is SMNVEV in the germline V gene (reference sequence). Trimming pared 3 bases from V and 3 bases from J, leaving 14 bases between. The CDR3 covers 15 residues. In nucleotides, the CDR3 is TGTGCCAGCAGTTTTGGATGGGGTGGGGACACTGAAGCTTTCTTT. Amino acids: CASSFGWGGDTEAFF.

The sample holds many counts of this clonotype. DNA for the CDR3: TGTGCCAGCAGCGGTCGTGCGGGCAGTGAAGCTTTCTTT. Translated, it gives CASSGRAGSEAFF. This chain connects TRBV11-2 to TRBJ1-1; no firm D call. Germline values: CDR1 SGHAT, CDR2 FQNNGV. Trimming left V 5 bases short and J 7 bases short, with 14 bases between. This CDR3 has 13 amino acids.

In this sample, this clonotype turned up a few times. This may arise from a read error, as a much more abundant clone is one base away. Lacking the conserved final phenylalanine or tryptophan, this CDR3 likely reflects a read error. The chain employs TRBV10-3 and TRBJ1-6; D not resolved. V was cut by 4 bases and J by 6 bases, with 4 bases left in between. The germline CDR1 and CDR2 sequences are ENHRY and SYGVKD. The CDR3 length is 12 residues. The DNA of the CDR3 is TGTGCCATCAGTGGGATTAATTCACCCCTCCACCTT. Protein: CAISGINSPLHL.